The 12 T cell receptor beta chains in this list originate from one sample, sequenced in a study of CD8+ T cells in alopecia areata. Stated treatment: oral pan-JAK inhibitor, 5-10 mg twice daily. Extracted RNA was reverse transcribed, and the resulting cDNA served as sequencing template. The protocol was immunoSEQ multiplex PCR, while the TCRdb copy is restricted to in-frame clones and leaves out a portion. The sample has some 160,000 clones, 55% to 75% seen once. Sample: CD4+ T cells sorted from blood, taken at week 4, from a patient treated with tofacitinib. The receptor set was obtained from a human donor with alopecia areata.

The chain carries TRBV29-1 and TRBJ1-2; 7 nucleotides match TRBD1. The germline CDR1 and CDR2 sequences are SQVTM and ANQGSEA. Losses at the gene ends were 4 bases for V and 8 bases for J; bases not matched to a gene: 7. This CDR3 is built from 12 residues. The chain's CDR3 is CSVVEGAGGYTF. CDR3 sequence (DNA): TGCAGCGTTGTTGAGGGGGCTGGAGGCTACACCTTC.

This CDR3 reads CASSALDSGANVLTF. DNA for the CDR3: TGTGCCAGCAGCGCCCTAGACTCTGGGGCCAACGTCCTGACTTTC. The rearrangement joins TRBV2 to TRBJ2-6; no reliable D call. Germline V gene sequence: CDR1 SNHLY, CDR2 FYNNEI. Trimming removed 6 bases from V and 0 bases from J, with 9 bases in between. This CDR3 is 15 amino acids long.

The chain uses TRBV7-8 and TRBJ1-2; 12 nucleotides align to TRBD1. V dropped 5 bases and J dropped 7; count of bases not matched to a gene: 8. CDR1 and CDR2 (germline): SGHVS, FQNEAQ. This CDR3 contains 15 residues. CDR3 sequence reads: CASSSRDRGRVGYTF. The CDR3 DNA reads TGTGCCAGCAGCAGTAGGGACAGGGGGCGCGTTGGCTACACCTTC.

This chain uses TRBV25-1 with TRBJ2-4; no clear D gene. V was pared by 2 bases and J by 7 bases, with 12 bases between. Germline-derived CDR1 and CDR2 are MGHDK and SYGVNS. The CDR3 extends over 14 amino acids. The CDR3 protein is CASSEEAAPNIQYF. In DNA, the CDR3 is TGTGCCAGCAGTGAAGAGGCCGCGCCTAACATTCAGTACTTC.

A few counts support this clone. This rearrangement joins TRBV30 to TRBJ2-7; 7 bases line up with TRBD1. The ends lost 4 bases at V and 1 base at J; junction bases unmatched: 4. The CDR3 consists of 13 residues. The germline gives CDR1 GTSNPN, CDR2 SVGIG (reference sequence). The CDR3 nucleotides read TGTGCCTGGAACCCGGGACAGTCCTACGAGCAGTACTTC. This gives the protein CAWNPGQSYEQYF.

The chain joins TRBV6-6 to TRBJ2-3; TRBD1 matches 7 bases. The CDR3 has 14 residues. Germline CDR1 reads MNHNY; CDR2 reads SVGAGI (reference sequence). Losses at the gene ends were 2 bases for V and 5 bases for J; bases not matched to a gene: 4. CDR3 sequence (DNA): TGTGCCAGCAGTTACCGGCAGGGGGAAGATACGCAGTATTTT. This codes for CASSYRQGEDTQYF.

The CDR3 region has the DNA TGTGCCAGCAGCGCCAAAAACATTCAGTACTTC. It specifies CASSAKNIQYF. The gene calls are TRBV2 and TRBJ2-4; D remains ambiguous. CDR3 length: 11 amino acids. Germline lookup yields CDR1 SNHLY and CDR2 FYNNEI. V lost 6 bases and J 1 base, leaving 1 base between the germline ends.

The V call is TRBV10-3, the J call TRBJ2-2; 7 bases map to TRBD2. Losses at the gene ends were 10 bases for V and 6 bases for J; bases not matched to a gene: 8. The CDR3 runs to 13 residues. Germline CDR1 ENHRY, CDR2 SYGVKD. This CDR3 is CANSRGESGELFF. The CDR3 DNA sequence: TGTGCCAACTCACGGGGGGAGTCCGGGGAGCTGTTTTTT.

The V and J genes are TRBV5-6 and TRBJ1-5; D not resolved. The CDR3 runs 13 residues. CDR1 is SGHDT and CDR2 is YYEEEE in the germline V gene. Trimming left V 2 bases short and J 4 bases short, with 7 bases between. In DNA, the CDR3 is TGTGCCAGCAGCTTCCGTTGGAATCAGCCCCAGCATTTT. This codes for CASSFRWNQPQHF.

This clone was counted between two and nine times. The genes are TRBV5-1 and TRBJ1-6, with TRBD1 identical over 7 bases. The CDR3 runs to 13 residues. Germline assignment: CDR1 SGHRS and CDR2 YFSETQ. The V gene end was trimmed by 4 bases and the J gene end by 8 bases; junction bases not matched to a gene: 3. The CDR3 region is CASSQGGDSPLHF. For the CDR3, the DNA is TGCGCCAGCAGCCAGGGGGGCGATTCACCCCTCCACTTT.

This clone has a count of ten or more. The chain has TRBV7-9 and TRBJ1-6, with 7 bases that match TRBD1. With V trimmed by 5 bases and J by 12 bases, 4 bases remained unmatched. This CDR3 has 12 amino acids. Germline values: CDR1 SEHNR, CDR2 FQNEAQ (reference sequence). This CDR3 reads CASSGQVGPLHF. The CDR3, as DNA: TGTGCCAGCAGCGGACAGGTCGGACCCCTCCACTTT.

V is TRBV29-1 and J is TRBJ2-3; weak D call: TRBD1 (5 bases). This CDR3 has 14 amino acids. The V end lost 0 bases, the J end lost 4 bases, and 11 bases lay between the germline ends. Germline CDR1 and CDR2: SQVTM and ANQGSEA. For the CDR3, the DNA is TGCAGCGTTGAAGAGTTTAGGGGTCCAGATACGCAGTATTTT. Its protein is CSVEEFRGPDTQYF.